This T cell receptor beta chain was sequenced for a study of cytomegalovirus exposure and HLA in healthy donors. Separation from the 666-subject first cohort characterized the roughly 130-subject validation cohort, to which the donors belonged. Findings and limits, study-wide: Diagnosis of cytomegalovirus status made by the classifier reportedly showed high specificity and sensitivity.

On this clone itself: Its antigen is undetermined.

The CDR3 contains 18 residues. Germline V gene data show CDR1 as MNHEY and CDR2 as SMNVEV (reference sequence). Trimming removed 5 bases from V and 0 bases from J; junction bases left unmatched: 14. Here immunoSEQ multiplex PCR was the method, and the copy in TCRdb shows in-frame clones only, minus some. Among 150,000 to 200,000 clones listed, about 96% were seen once. What was sequenced was PBMCs. The receptor was derived from a woman under 30 in good health and CMV-seronegative. The rearrangement uses TRBV27 and TRBJ2-3; TRBD2 matches at 7 bases. CDR3 coding DNA: TGTGCCAGCAGTCCCGGACTAGAATCCCCTCCTAGCACAGATACGCAGTATTTT. The encoded protein is CASSPGLESPPSTDTQYF.